Listed below are T cell receptor beta chains from one sample, sequenced in a study of blood T cells in healthy people across ages. Each CDR3 protein gets one entry after TCRdb re-called the 5' RACE reads with MiXCR. This sample has about 970,000 distinct CDR3 sequences, with roughly half found just once. Material for sequencing was blood. Source of these receptors: a woman aged 60-75 years in good health. Both conserved end residues are part of each CDR3. Each record gives: J gene, V gene, CDR3 length, D gene, clone size, CDR3 protein, CDR3 DNA. A D gene is named only where the DNA matches it firmly. Not all rows give a size; the values are once, few, many and, for expanded clones, a class.

j_gene: TRBJ2-7
v_gene: TRBV20-1
len: 11
d_gene: -
abundance: -
CDR3aa: CSVASSYEQYF
CDR3nt: TGCAGTGTGGCCAGTTCCTACGAGCAGTACTTC

j_gene: TRBJ2-3
v_gene: TRBV10-3
len: 12
d_gene: -
abundance: few
CDR3aa: CAIGGHTDTQYF
CDR3nt: TGTGCCATCGGGGGGCACACAGATACGCAGTATTTT

j_gene: TRBJ2-7
v_gene: TRBV6-5
len: 16
d_gene: TRBD2
abundance: few
CDR3aa: CASSTIRRTSGSEQYF
CDR3nt: TGTGCCAGCAGTACCATTCGTAGGACTAGCGGGAGCGAGCAGTACTTC

j_gene: TRBJ1-2
v_gene: TRBV5-1
len: 13
d_gene: -
abundance: many
CDR3aa: CASSPGQNYGYTF
CDR3nt: TGTGCCAGCAGCCCAGGACAGAACTATGGCTACACCTTC

j_gene: TRBJ1-1
v_gene: TRBV20-1
len: 14
d_gene: -
abundance: few
CDR3aa: CSATRGALNTEAFF
CDR3nt: TGCAGTGCTACCCGAGGGGCCTTGAACACTGAAGCTTTCTTT

j_gene: TRBJ2-5
v_gene: TRBV4-1
len: 15
d_gene: TRBD2
abundance: once
CDR3aa: CASSPLGGRRETQYF
CDR3nt: TGCGCCAGCAGCCCGCTGGGGGGGAGGAGAGAGACCCAGTACTTC

j_gene: TRBJ1-5
v_gene: TRBV20-1
len: 16
d_gene: TRBD1
abundance: -
CDR3aa: CSARVPPGQGNQPQHF
CDR3nt: TGCAGTGCTAGAGTACCACCGGGACAGGGCAATCAGCCCCAGCATTTT

j_gene: TRBJ2-7
v_gene: TRBV10-2
len: 13
d_gene: TRBD2
abundance: few
CDR3aa: CASKAREGYEQYF
CDR3nt: TGCGCCAGCAAGGCGCGGGAGGGCTACGAGCAGTACTTC

j_gene: TRBJ2-5
v_gene: TRBV20-1
len: 13
d_gene: TRBD2
abundance: few
CDR3aa: CSSQTSGRETQYF
CDR3nt: TGCAGTTCGCAGACTAGCGGGAGGGAGACCCAGTACTTC

j_gene: TRBJ2-3
v_gene: TRBV29-1
len: 16
d_gene: TRBD2
abundance: -
CDR3aa: CSTVGTSGTSTDTQYF
CDR3nt: TGCAGCACGGTGGGGACTAGCGGGACCAGCACAGATACGCAGTATTTT

j_gene: TRBJ1-2
v_gene: TRBV20-1
len: 14
d_gene: TRBD1
abundance: -
CDR3aa: CSARGDRGHYGYTF
CDR3nt: TGCAGTGCTAGAGGAGACAGGGGCCACTATGGCTACACCTTC

j_gene: TRBJ2-1
v_gene: TRBV6-2/TRBV6-3
len: 18
d_gene: TRBD2
abundance: -
CDR3aa: CASRRMGWRAGDGNEQFF
CDR3nt: TGTGCCAGCAGACGAATGGGTTGGCGAGCGGGAGACGGAAATGAGCAGTTCTTC

j_gene: TRBJ2-7
v_gene: TRBV28
len: 14
d_gene: -
abundance: few
CDR3aa: CASKWAHSLYEQYF
CDR3nt: TGTGCCAGCAAGTGGGCTCACAGCCTATACGAGCAGTACTTC

j_gene: TRBJ2-7
v_gene: TRBV6-2/TRBV6-3
len: 15
d_gene: -
abundance: -
CDR3aa: CASSSTTGTAYEQYF
CDR3nt: TGTGCCAGCAGTTCAACAACCGGGACGGCCTACGAGCAGTACTTC

j_gene: TRBJ2-2
v_gene: TRBV3-1
len: 15
d_gene: -
abundance: -
CDR3aa: CASSQDSRGHGELFF
CDR3nt: TGTGCCAGCAGCCAAGATAGCCGAGGGCATGGGGAGCTGTTTTTT

j_gene: TRBJ1-2
v_gene: TRBV28
len: 13
d_gene: -
abundance: -
CDR3aa: CASSLKEYYGYTF
CDR3nt: TGTGCCAGCAGTTTAAAGGAATACTATGGCTACACCTTC

j_gene: TRBJ1-6
v_gene: TRBV7-9
len: 15
d_gene: -
abundance: few
CDR3aa: CASSLVGQINSPLHF
CDR3nt: TGTGCCAGCAGCTTAGTGGGACAAATCAATTCACCCCTCCACTTT

j_gene: TRBJ1-2
v_gene: TRBV2
len: 13
d_gene: -
abundance: -
CDR3aa: CASRRTAYYGYTF
CDR3nt: TGTGCCAGCCGGAGGACAGCTTACTATGGCTACACCTTC

j_gene: TRBJ2-1
v_gene: TRBV20-1
len: 12
d_gene: -
abundance: -
CDR3aa: CSARDMTSEQFF
CDR3nt: TGCAGTGCTAGAGATATGACGAGTGAGCAGTTCTTC

j_gene: TRBJ1-2
v_gene: TRBV6-4
len: 13
d_gene: -
abundance: few
CDR3aa: CASSGDGNYGYTF
CDR3nt: TGTGCCAGCAGTGGAGACGGAAACTATGGCTACACCTTC

j_gene: TRBJ2-5
v_gene: TRBV5-6
len: 16
d_gene: TRBD2
abundance: -
CDR3aa: CASSRDYLVVQETQYF
CDR3nt: TGTGCCAGCAGCAGGGACTATCTGGTGGTCCAAGAGACCCAGTACTTC

j_gene: TRBJ2-3
v_gene: TRBV5-1
len: 14
d_gene: -
abundance: -
CDR3aa: CASSFGPRADTQYF
CDR3nt: TGCGCCAGCAGCTTTGGCCCTCGAGCAGATACGCAGTATTTT

j_gene: TRBJ2-3
v_gene: TRBV5-1
len: 14
d_gene: TRBD1
abundance: few
CDR3aa: CASRKQGAADTQYF
CDR3nt: TGCGCCAGCAGGAAACAGGGGGCGGCAGATACGCAGTATTTT

j_gene: TRBJ2-4
v_gene: TRBV7-8
len: 17
d_gene: TRBD2
abundance: few
CDR3aa: CASSLGIAGVAKNIQYF
CDR3nt: TGTGCCAGCAGCTTAGGAATAGCGGGAGTGGCCAAAAACATTCAGTACTTC

j_gene: TRBJ2-2
v_gene: TRBV6-1
len: 13
d_gene: -
abundance: once
CDR3aa: CASTDGGTGELFF
CDR3nt: TGTGCCAGTACCGACGGGGGCACCGGGGAGCTGTTTTTT

j_gene: TRBJ2-3
v_gene: TRBV4-1
len: 15
d_gene: -
abundance: -
CDR3aa: CASSQDGAGTDTQYF
CDR3nt: TGCGCCAGCAGCCAAGATGGGGCGGGCACAGATACGCAGTATTTT

j_gene: TRBJ2-5
v_gene: TRBV18
len: 16
d_gene: -
abundance: -
CDR3aa: CASSPRAGSIQETQYF
CDR3nt: TGTGCCAGCTCACCGCGGGCAGGCTCTATCCAAGAGACCCAGTACTTC

j_gene: TRBJ2-7
v_gene: TRBV29-1
len: 13
d_gene: -
abundance: -
CDR3aa: CSVGTTAAYEQYF
CDR3nt: TGCAGCGTTGGGACAACTGCAGCCTACGAGCAGTACTTC

j_gene: TRBJ2-7
v_gene: TRBV7-2
len: 16
d_gene: TRBD2
abundance: -
CDR3aa: CASSPELASGSYEQYF
CDR3nt: TGTGCCAGCAGTCCTGAATTGGCTAGCGGGTCCTACGAGCAGTACTTC

j_gene: TRBJ2-7
v_gene: TRBV20-1
len: 13
d_gene: TRBD1
abundance: few
CDR3aa: CSAKGQVLYEQYF
CDR3nt: TGCAGTGCTAAGGGACAGGTCCTCTACGAGCAGTACTTC

j_gene: TRBJ2-5
v_gene: TRBV11-2
len: 16
d_gene: TRBD2
abundance: -
CDR3aa: CASRVGTSGRLETQYF
CDR3nt: TGTGCCAGCAGGGTCGGGACTAGCGGGAGATTAGAGACCCAGTACTTC

j_gene: TRBJ2-3
v_gene: TRBV28
len: 18
d_gene: -
abundance: few
CDR3aa: CASSLEYGAGRATDTQYF
CDR3nt: TGTGCCAGCAGTTTAGAGTATGGAGCGGGTCGGGCGACAGATACGCAGTATTTT

j_gene: TRBJ2-3
v_gene: TRBV7-2
len: 13
d_gene: -
abundance: -
CDR3aa: CASSLMETDTQYF
CDR3nt: TGTGCCAGCAGCTTAATGGAGACAGATACGCAGTATTTT

j_gene: TRBJ1-2
v_gene: TRBV12-3/TRBV12-4
len: 16
d_gene: -
abundance: -
CDR3aa: CASSLSASFPGDGYTF
CDR3nt: TGTGCCAGCAGTTTGAGTGCCAGCTTTCCGGGGGATGGCTACACTTTC